This T cell receptor (beta chain) derives from a study of OX40 agonist ivuxolimab in advanced cancers. In the study overall: All patients had ivuxolimab intravenously every 2 weeks at 0.01 to 10 mg/kg.

Study-level findings and limits: Both CD4+ and CD8+ T cell populations in blood had undergone clonal expansion by week 6 at 0.1 to 3.0 mg/kg.

As concerns this clone: Its antigen is currently unknown.

Method: immunoSEQ multiplex PCR; TCRdb's copy keeps in-frame clones and lacks some. The sample holds some 51,000 clones; approximately 86% are singletons and the top ten take roughly 13%. Sampling times: baseline, cycle 4 day 1, cycle 7 day 1. Sequencing used CD4+ or CD8+ T cells sorted from blood, obtained in a trial of the OX40 agonist ivuxolimab. This TCR derives from an adult with an advanced solid tumor such as melanoma, head and neck, liver or kidney cancer.

This CDR3 is CSVEPSGTGLGCTF. In DNA form, the CDR3 reads TGCAGCGTTGAACCCTCCGGGACAGGACTCGGGTGCACCTTC. The chain recombines TRBV29-1 with TRBJ1-2; 8 bases line up with TRBD1. The CDR3 runs to 14 residues. CDR1 SQVTM and CDR2 ANQGSEA come from the germline V gene. Germline trimming cut 2 bases from V and 13 bases from J; bases unmatched to any gene: 15.